The entry that follows covers one T cell receptor (beta chain) sequence. Its antigen is still unknown. Trimming pared 0 bases from V and 3 bases from J, leaving 9 bases between. Germline V gene lookup returns CDR1 SGHTA and CDR2 FQGTGA. This CDR3 has 14 residues. The PCR was carried out with 60 Vbeta primers and 13 Jbeta primers. The repertoire was sequenced with immunoSEQ multiplex PCR; TCRdb's copy has only in-frame clones and lacks some. The data hold 150,000 or so clones, with about 68% observed a single time. The data are from a study of cytomegalovirus exposure and HLA in healthy donors. Study-level findings and limits: Listed as cytomegalovirus-associated were roughly 180 TCR beta chains.

V gene TRBV7-3 combines with J gene TRBJ2-7; TRBD1 might be the D (6 bases). The sample consisted of PBMCs. The receptor was isolated from a female donor in good health and CMV-seronegative. The CDR3 region has the DNA TGTGCCAGCAGCTTAACGAGGGGGAACTACGAGCAGTACTTC. Translation gives CASSLTRGNYEQYF.